One and the same sample provided the 17 T cell receptor beta chains below, sequenced in a study of blood T cell repertoires in COVID-19. Only in-frame clones appear in the TCRdb table, and some are missing; sequencing was by immunoSEQ multiplex PCR. The data show roughly 140,000 clones, with around 89% seen just once and approximately 3% held by the top ten. Sequencing was done on a sample of peripheral blood. The receptors originated from a woman aged 55-70 years with active COVID-19.

The chain employs TRBV7-9 and TRBJ2-1; D is undetermined. CDR3 length: 15 residues. With 3 bases removed from V and 0 bases from J, the gap between germline ends came to 9 bases. Germline V gene data show CDR1 as SEHNR and CDR2 as FQNEAQ (reference sequence). CDR3 DNA: TGTGCCAGCAGCTTTACGTCCGGCTCCTACAATGAGCAGTTCTTC. Amino acid sequence: CASSFTSGSYNEQFF.

The chain couples TRBV11-2 to TRBJ2-4; maybe TRBD2 (6 bases). From germline, CDR1 is SGHAT and CDR2 FQNNGV. This CDR3 contains 16 residues. The V end was cut by 3 bases, the J end by 5 bases, with 17 bases between. CDR3 in amino acids: CASSLGGAPLQNIQYF. The CDR3 region has the DNA TGTGCCAGCAGCTTGGGGGGAGCTCCGCTACAAAACATTCAGTACTTC. Drawing the rest from reference TRBV11-2 and TRBJ2-4, the complete variable domain is EAGVAQSPRYKIIEKRQSVAFWCNPISGHATLYWYQQILGQGPKLLIQFQNNGVVDDSQLPKDRFSAERLKGVDSTLKIQPAKLEDSAVYLCASSLGGAPLQNIQYFGAGTRLSVL.

The rearrangement uses TRBV18 and TRBJ2-2; D is unclear. This CDR3 spans 15 amino acids. Germline CDR1 and CDR2: KGHSH and LQKENI. V lost 1 base to trimming and J lost 2 bases, with 8 bases between them. CDR3 sequence reads: CASSPHPGNTGELFF. In nucleotides, the CDR3 is TGTGCCAGCTCACCACATCCAGGAAACACCGGGGAGCTGTTTTTT.

The rearrangement links TRBV28 to TRBJ1-2; no definite D call. V shed 2 bases and J shed 5 bases, with 12 bases lying between them. The germline V gene has CDR1 MDHEN and CDR2 SYDVKM. CDR3 length equals 14 residues. CDR3 in DNA: TGTGCCAGCAGTTTAGCCGAGGGAGGTTATGGCTACACCTTC. Its protein product is CASSLAEGGYGYTF.

CDR3 sequence reads: CASVRAHSGNTIYF. The CDR3 DNA is TGTGCCAGCGTGCGGGCCCACTCTGGAAACACCATATATTTT. This chain joins TRBV28 and TRBJ1-3, with D unresolved. The CDR3 runs 14 residues. Trimming removed 8 bases from V and 0 bases from J, with 11 bases in between. CDR1 MDHEN and CDR2 SYDVKM come from the germline V gene.

The chain employs TRBV28 and TRBJ1-5; perhaps TRBD1 as D (5 bases). CDR3 length equals 16 residues. Germline V gives CDR1 MDHEN, CDR2 SYDVKM. The V end lost 2 bases, the J end lost 5 bases, and 16 bases lay between the germline ends. The CDR3 loop is CASSLGGARFYQPQHF. DNA of the CDR3: TGTGCCAGCAGTTTAGGAGGGGCGCGTTTTTATCAGCCCCAGCATTTT.

The CDR3 region is CASSTVVGSPLHF. The DNA for the CDR3 is TGTGCCAGCAGTACGGTTGTCGGTTCACCCCTCCACTTT. The V call is TRBV28, the J call TRBJ1-6; no definite D call. Looked up from germline, CDR1 is MDHEN and CDR2 is SYDVKM. The CDR3 has 13 residues. V lost 5 bases, J lost 9 bases, and 11 bases lay in between.

The V call is TRBV5-1, the J call TRBJ2-3; unclear D gene. The CDR3 loop spans 14 amino acids. The ends were cut back, 0 bases at V and 3 bases at J, with 8 bases in the middle. Germline V gene data show CDR1 as SGHRS and CDR2 as YFSETQ. The CDR3 reads CASSLGSSTDTQYF. The CDR3 nucleotides are TGCGCCAGCAGCTTGGGGTCGAGTACAGATACGCAGTATTTT.

V usage is TRBV6-5 and J usage is TRBJ2-5; 7 bases map to TRBD1. The CDR3 extends over 11 amino acids. Germline loops: CDR1 MNHEY, CDR2 SVGAGI. The trim removed 6 bases at V and 10 bases at J, leaving 5 bases unmatched. The CDR3 loop reads CASSLDRVQYF. CDR3 DNA sequence: TGTGCCAGCAGCCTTGACAGGGTCCAGTACTTC.

This rearrangement joins TRBV6-5 to TRBJ2-5; 7 bases match TRBD2. CDR1 is MNHEY, CDR2 SVGAGI, per germline. Germline trimming cut 4 bases from V and 10 bases from J; bases unmatched to any gene: 9. The CDR3 is 13 residues long. This chain's CDR3 is CASSSTGTTHQYF. CDR3 DNA sequence: TGTGCCAGCAGTTCTACCGGGACTACACACCAGTACTTC.

The chain carries TRBV11-2 and TRBJ2-7; perhaps TRBD1 as D (6 bases). The CDR3 extends over 14 amino acids. V lost 1 base and J lost 3, with 10 bases in between. Per germline, CDR1 SGHAT and CDR2 FQNNGV. The CDR3 spells CASSLVGGDYEQYF. The CDR3 DNA follows: TGTGCCAGCAGCTTAGTAGGGGGAGACTACGAGCAGTACTTC.

This clone has only one observation. The CDR3, as DNA: TGTGCCATCAGTGAGTCTACAGGAACCTACGAGCAGTACTTC. It codes for CAISESTGTYEQYF. J is TRBJ2-7 and V is TRBV10-3; possible D gene TRBD1, 5 bases. CDR1 is ENHRY and CDR2 is SYGVKD in the germline V gene. The CDR3 has 14 residues. V lost 0 bases, J lost 2 bases, and 8 bases lay in between.

CDR3 amino acids: CASSYRTGDSNQPQHF. The CDR3 bases are TGTGCCAGCAGTTACAGGACAGGGGATAGCAATCAGCCCCAGCATTTT. The chain carries TRBV6-2 or TRBV6-3 and TRBJ1-5; 9 positions match TRBD1. Germline CDR1 and CDR2: MNHEY and SVGEGT. V dropped 2 bases and J dropped 0; count of bases not matched to a gene: 2. The CDR3 has 16 residues.

This chain links TRBV7-2 with TRBJ2-5, with D perhaps TRBD2 (6 bases). The V end was cut by 0 bases, the J end by 5 bases, with 16 bases between. Germline CDR1 and CDR2: SGHTA and FQGNSA. CDR3 length: 16 amino acids. The CDR3 protein is CASSLALGGGDETQYF. CDR3 nucleotide sequence: TGTGCCAGCAGCTTAGCTTTGGGGGGAGGAGATGAGACCCAGTACTTC.

The V and J genes are TRBV4-1 and TRBJ2-1; 16 bases map to TRBD2. This CDR3 spans 19 amino acids. The germline V gene has CDR1 MGHRA and CDR2 YSYEKL. V was clipped by 1 base and J by 7 bases; unmatched bases: 10. CDR3 DNA: TGCGCCAGCAGCCAAGGGACCGGGACTAGCGGGAGGGCCCGGAATGAGCAGTTCTTC. This encodes CASSQGTGTSGRARNEQFF.

CDR3 nucleotide sequence: TGCAGCGTAGAAACCGGGACTAGCGGGAGGATGGGCTCCTACAATGAGCAGTTCTTC. Its protein is CSVETGTSGRMGSYNEQFF. The J gene is TRBJ2-1, the V gene TRBV29-1, with 15 nucleotides matching TRBD2. Trimming took 6 bases from V and 0 from J; bases not matched to a gene: 12. This CDR3 spans 19 amino acids. The V gene's germline CDR1 is SQVTM and CDR2 ANQGSEA.

This clone has just a few counts. Other nucleotide sequences in the sample specify the same CDR3. CDR3 DNA sequence: TGTGCCAGCAGTGAAGACAGGGTCGGTAACTATGGCTACACCTTC. Its protein is CASSEDRVGNYGYTF. The chain carries TRBV6-1 and TRBJ1-2; perhaps TRBD1 as D (6 bases). The germline CDR1 and CDR2 sequences are MNHNS and SASEGT. This CDR3 has 15 residues. Between the trimmed V and J ends, which lost 1 base and 1 base, there was a span of 10 bases.